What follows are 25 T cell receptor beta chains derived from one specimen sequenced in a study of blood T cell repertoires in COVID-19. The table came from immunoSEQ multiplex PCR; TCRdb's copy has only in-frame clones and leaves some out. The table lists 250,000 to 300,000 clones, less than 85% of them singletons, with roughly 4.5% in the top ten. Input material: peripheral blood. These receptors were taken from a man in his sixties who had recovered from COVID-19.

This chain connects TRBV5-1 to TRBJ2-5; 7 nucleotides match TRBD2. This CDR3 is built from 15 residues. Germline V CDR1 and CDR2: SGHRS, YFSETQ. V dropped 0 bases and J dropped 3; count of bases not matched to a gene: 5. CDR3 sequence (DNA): TGCGCCAGCAGCTTGGTTAGCGGGTCTAAAGAGACCCAGTACTTC. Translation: CASSLVSGSKETQYF.

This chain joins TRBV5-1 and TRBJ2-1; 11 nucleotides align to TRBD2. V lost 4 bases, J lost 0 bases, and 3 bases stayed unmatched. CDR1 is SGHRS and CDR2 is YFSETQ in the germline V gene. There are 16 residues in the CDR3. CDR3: CASSATSGSSYNEQFF. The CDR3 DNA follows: TGCGCCAGCAGCGCAACTAGCGGGAGCTCCTACAATGAGCAGTTCTTC.

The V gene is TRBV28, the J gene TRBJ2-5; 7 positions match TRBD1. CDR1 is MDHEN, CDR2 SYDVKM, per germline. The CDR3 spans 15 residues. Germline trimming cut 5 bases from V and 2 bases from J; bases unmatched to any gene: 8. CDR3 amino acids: CASSPGGTVQETQYF. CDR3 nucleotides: TGTGCCAGCAGTCCAGGTGGGACAGTTCAAGAGACCCAGTACTTC.

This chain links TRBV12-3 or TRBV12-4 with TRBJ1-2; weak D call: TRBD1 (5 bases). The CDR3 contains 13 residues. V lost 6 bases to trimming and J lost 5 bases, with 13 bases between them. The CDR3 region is CASSTTETYGYTF. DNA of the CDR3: TGTGCCAGCAGCACGACAGAGACATATGGCTACACCTTC.

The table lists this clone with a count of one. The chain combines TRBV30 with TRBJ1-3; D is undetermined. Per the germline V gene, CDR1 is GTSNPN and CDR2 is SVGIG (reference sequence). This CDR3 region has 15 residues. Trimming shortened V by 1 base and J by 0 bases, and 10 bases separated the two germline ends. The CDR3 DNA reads TGTGCCTGGAGTGGAGGGTCCAGCTCTGGAAACACCATATATTTT. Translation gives CAWSGGSSSGNTIYF.

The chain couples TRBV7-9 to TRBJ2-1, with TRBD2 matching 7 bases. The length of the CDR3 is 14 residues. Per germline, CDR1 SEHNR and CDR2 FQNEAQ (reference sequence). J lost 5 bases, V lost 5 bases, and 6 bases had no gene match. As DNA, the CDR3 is TGTGCCAGCAGCCGACCCGGGACTAACAATGAGCAGTTCTTC. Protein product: CASSRPGTNNEQFF.

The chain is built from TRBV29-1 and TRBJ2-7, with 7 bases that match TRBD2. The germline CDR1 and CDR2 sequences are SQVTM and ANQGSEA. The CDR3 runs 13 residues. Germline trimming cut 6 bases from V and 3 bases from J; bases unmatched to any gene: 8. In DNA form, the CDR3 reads TGCAGCGTAGCCGGGACTAAAGTCTACGAGCAGTACTTC. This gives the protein CSVAGTKVYEQYF.

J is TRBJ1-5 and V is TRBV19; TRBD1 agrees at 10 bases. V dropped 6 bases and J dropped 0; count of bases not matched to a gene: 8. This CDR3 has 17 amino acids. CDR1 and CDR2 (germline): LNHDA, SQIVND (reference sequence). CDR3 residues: CASSHRDRGNSNQPQHF. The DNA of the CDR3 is TGTGCCAGTAGCCATAGGGACAGGGGTAATAGCAATCAGCCCCAGCATTTT.

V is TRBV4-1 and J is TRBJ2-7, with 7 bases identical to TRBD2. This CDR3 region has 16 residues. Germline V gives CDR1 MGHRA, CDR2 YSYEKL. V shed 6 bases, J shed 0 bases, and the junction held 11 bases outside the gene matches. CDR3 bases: TGCGCCAGCAGTCAAAGGTTGGGGGGGAGCTCCTACGAGCAGTACTTC. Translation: CASSQRLGGSSYEQYF.

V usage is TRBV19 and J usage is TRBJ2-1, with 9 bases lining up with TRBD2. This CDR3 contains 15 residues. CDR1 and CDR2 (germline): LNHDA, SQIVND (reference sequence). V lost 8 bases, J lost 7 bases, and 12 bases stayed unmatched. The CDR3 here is CASARVVAGVNEQFF. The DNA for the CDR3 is TGTGCCAGTGCCAGGGTGGTAGCGGGGGTAAATGAGCAGTTCTTC.

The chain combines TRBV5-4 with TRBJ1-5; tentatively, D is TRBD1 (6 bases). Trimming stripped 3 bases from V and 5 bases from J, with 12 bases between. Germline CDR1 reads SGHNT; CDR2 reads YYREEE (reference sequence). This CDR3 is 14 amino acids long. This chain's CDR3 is CASSWGGRDQPQHF. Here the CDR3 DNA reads TGTGCCAGCAGCTGGGGGGGCAGGGATCAGCCCCAGCATTTT.

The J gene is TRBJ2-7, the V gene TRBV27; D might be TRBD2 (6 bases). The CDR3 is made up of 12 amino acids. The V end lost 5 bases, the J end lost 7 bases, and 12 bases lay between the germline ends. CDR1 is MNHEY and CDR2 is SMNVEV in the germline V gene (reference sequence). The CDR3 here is CASSLRAGEQYF. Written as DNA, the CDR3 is TGTGCCAGCAGTCTAAGGGCGGGGGAGCAGTACTTC.

The CDR3 sequence: CASRQDSNQPQHF. CDR3 in DNA: TGTGCCAGCAGACAGGATAGCAATCAGCCCCAGCATTTT. This chain joins TRBV2 and TRBJ1-5; a weak D match, TRBD1 (5 bases). V shed 6 bases and J shed 0 bases, with 6 bases lying between them. The germline CDR1 and CDR2 sequences are SNHLY and FYNNEI. This CDR3 has 13 residues.

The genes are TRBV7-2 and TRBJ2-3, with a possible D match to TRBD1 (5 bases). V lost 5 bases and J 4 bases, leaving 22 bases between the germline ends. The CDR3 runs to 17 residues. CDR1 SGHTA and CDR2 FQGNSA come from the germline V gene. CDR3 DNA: TGTGCCAGCAGCCAGGGTTATAGGGCCCCTATGGCAGATACGCAGTATTTT. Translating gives CASSQGYRAPMADTQYF.

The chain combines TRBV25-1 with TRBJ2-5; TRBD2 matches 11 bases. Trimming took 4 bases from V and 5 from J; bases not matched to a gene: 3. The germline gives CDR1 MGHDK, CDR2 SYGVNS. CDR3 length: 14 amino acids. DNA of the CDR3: TGTGCCAGCAGTGTATCTAGCGGGAGGGAGACCCAGTACTTC. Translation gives CASSVSSGRETQYF.

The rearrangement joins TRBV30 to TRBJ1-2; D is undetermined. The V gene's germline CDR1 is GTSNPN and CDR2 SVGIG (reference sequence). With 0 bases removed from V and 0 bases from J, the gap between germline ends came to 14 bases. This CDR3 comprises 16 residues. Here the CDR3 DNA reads TGTGCCTGGAGTGTAGGCCAGCCACTAGCTAACTATGGCTACACCTTC. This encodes CAWSVGQPLANYGYTF.

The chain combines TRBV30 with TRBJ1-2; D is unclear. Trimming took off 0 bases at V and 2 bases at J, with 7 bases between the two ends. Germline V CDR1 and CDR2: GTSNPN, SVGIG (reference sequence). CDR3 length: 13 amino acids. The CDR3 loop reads CAWSVTQNYGYTF. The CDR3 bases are TGTGCCTGGAGTGTAACACAGAACTATGGCTACACCTTC.

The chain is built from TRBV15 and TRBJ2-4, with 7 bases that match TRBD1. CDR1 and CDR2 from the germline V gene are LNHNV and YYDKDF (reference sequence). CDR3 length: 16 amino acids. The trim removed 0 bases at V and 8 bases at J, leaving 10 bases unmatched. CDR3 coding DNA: TGTGCCACCAGCAGAGACCTAACAGGGGCGGGTGACATTCAGTACTTC. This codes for CATSRDLTGAGDIQYF.

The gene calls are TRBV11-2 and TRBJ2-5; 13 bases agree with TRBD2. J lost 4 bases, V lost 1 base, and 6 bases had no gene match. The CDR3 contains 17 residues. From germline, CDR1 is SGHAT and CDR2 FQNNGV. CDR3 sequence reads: CASSLVRTSGRVETQYF. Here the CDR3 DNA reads TGTGCCAGCAGCTTAGTACGGACTAGCGGGAGAGTAGAGACCCAGTACTTC.

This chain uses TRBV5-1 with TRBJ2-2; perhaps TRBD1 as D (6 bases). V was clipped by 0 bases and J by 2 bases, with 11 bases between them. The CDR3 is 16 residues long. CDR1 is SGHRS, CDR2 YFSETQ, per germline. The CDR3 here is CASSLGTGSNTGELFF. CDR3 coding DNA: TGCGCCAGCAGCTTGGGAACAGGGTCCAACACCGGGGAGCTGTTTTTT.

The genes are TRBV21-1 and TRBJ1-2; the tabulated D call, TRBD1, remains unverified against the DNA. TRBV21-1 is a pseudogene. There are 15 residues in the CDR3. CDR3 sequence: CASSKGRTRAAGYTF. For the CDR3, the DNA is TGTGCCAGCAGCAAAGGACGGACAAGGGCGGCTGGCTACACCTTC.

The CDR3 bases are TGTGCCAGCAGCTTAGGACGCTCAACAGGACAGGTTGGTGAAAAACTGTTTTTT. Translation gives CASSLGRSTGQVGEKLFF. The V gene is TRBV7-3, the J gene TRBJ1-4, with TRBD1 matching over 7 bases. Germline V gene lookup returns CDR1 SGHTA and CDR2 FQGTGA. The junction had 16 bases not matched to a gene; V was cut back by 2 bases and J by 7 bases. CDR3 length equals 18 residues.

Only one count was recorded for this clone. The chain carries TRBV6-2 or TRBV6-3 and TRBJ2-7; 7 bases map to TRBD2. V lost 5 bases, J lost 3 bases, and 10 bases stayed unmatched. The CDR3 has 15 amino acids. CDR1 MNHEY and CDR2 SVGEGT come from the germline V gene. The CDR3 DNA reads TGTGCCAGCAGTCCCCGAGGGACTATTCTCTACGAGCAGTACTTC. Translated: CASSPRGTILYEQYF.

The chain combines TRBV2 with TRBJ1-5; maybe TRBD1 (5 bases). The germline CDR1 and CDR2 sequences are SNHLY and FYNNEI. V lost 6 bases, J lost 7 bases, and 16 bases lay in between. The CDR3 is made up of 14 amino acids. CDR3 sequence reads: CASRSDGGLQPQHF. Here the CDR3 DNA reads TGTGCCAGCAGGTCCGACGGGGGGTTGCAGCCCCAGCATTTT.

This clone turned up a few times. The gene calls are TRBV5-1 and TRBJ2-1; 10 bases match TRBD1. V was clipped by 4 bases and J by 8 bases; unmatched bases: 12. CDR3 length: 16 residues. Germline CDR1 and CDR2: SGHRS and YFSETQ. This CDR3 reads CASSPDRGSRHDEQFF. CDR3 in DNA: TGCGCCAGCAGCCCGGACAGGGGGTCTCGGCACGATGAGCAGTTCTTC.